The T cell receptor beta chain under discussion was sequenced for a study of metastatic and nonmetastatic thyroid tumors. Study in general: Blood and tumor or nodule tissue repertoires from malignant and benign thyroid patients were compared. Study findings and constraints: Malignant thyroid tumors reportedly exceeded benign nodules significantly in TCR beta diversity, with the difference appearing in blood and tumor.

Per germline, CDR1 SGHVS and CDR2 FQNEAQ. This CDR3 spans 15 amino acids. Remarks on this clone: Antigen unknown. The germline gene is not matched at one end of the junction; a read error may be the cause.

Per the original data handling: In papillary thyroid cancer, a distant-metastasis classifier was built using CDR3 differences across clinicopathological groups. TCRdb re-called clones from the PCR reads using MiXCR. None of the V and J calls come from the authors' own analysis; TCRdb made them. The table includes tens of thousands of clones, about 13% detected once. Patients underwent thyroid surgery, and none had received any treatment before it. Sequences were obtained from blood. The TCR was taken from a female donor with papillary thyroid cancer or a benign thyroid nodule (not recorded which). Some clones in this sample may be carry-over from other donors' samples. This rearrangement joins TRBV7-8 to TRBJ1-3; the D is unclear. The CDR3 sequence is CASILVGRVGNTIYF. CDR3 in DNA: TGTGCCAGCATCTTAGTCGGGCGGGTTGGAAACACCATATATTTT.